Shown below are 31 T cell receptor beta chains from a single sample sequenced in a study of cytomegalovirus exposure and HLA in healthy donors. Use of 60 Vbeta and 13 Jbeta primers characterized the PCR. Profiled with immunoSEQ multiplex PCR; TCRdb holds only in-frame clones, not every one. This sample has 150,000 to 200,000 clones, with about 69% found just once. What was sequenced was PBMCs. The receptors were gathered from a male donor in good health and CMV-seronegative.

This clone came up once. CDR3 in DNA: TGTGCCTGGAGTGCGGGGGGCCTACATACGCAGTATTTT. Translating gives CAWSAGGLHTQYF. V and J are TRBV30 and TRBJ2-3; D perhaps matches TRBD2 (7 bases). In germline, CDR1 is GTSNPN, CDR2 SVGIG (reference sequence). This CDR3 has 13 residues. Trimming pared 1 base from V and 7 bases from J, leaving 12 bases between.

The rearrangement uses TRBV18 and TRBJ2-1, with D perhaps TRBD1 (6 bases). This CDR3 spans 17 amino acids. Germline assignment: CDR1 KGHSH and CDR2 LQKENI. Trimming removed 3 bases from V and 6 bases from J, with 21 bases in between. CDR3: CASSPNRATARLNEQFF. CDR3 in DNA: TGTGCCAGCTCACCGAACAGGGCAACCGCCCGTCTCAATGAGCAGTTCTTC.

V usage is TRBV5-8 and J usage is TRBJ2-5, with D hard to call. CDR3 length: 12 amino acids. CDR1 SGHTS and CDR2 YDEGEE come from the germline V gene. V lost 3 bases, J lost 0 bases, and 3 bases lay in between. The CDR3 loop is CASSSYQETQYF. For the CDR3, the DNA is TGTGCCAGCAGCTCGTACCAAGAGACCCAGTACTTC.

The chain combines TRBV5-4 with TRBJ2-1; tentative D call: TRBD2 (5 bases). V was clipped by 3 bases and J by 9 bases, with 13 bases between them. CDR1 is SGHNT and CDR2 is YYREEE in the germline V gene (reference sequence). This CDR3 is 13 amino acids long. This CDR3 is CASSSRSATEQFF. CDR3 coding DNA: TGTGCCAGCAGCTCCCGTAGCGCCACTGAGCAGTTCTTC.

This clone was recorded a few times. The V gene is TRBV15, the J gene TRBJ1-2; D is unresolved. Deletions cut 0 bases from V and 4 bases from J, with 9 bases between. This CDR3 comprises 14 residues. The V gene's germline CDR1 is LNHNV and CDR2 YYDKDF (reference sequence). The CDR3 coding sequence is TGTGCCACCAGCAGAGAGGGCCGAAGCTATGGCTACACCTTC. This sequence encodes CATSREGRSYGYTF. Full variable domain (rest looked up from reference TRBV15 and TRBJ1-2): DAMVIQNPRYQVTQFGKPVTLSCSQTLNHNVMYWYQQKSSQAPKLLFHYYDKDFNNEADTPDNFQSRRPNTSFCFLDIRSPGLGDTAMYLCATSREGRSYGYTFGSGTRLTVV.

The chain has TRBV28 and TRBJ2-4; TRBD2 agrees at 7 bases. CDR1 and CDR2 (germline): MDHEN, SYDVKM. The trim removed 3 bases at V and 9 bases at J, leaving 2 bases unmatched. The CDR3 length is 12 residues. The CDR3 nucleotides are TGTGCCAGCAGTTTCGGGAGGAGCATTCAGTACTTC. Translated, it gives CASSFGRSIQYF.

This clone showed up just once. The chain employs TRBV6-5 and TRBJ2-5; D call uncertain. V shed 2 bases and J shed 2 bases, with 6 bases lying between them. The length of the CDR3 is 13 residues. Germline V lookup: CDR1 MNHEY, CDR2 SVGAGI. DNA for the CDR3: TGTGCCAGCAGTTACGGTCAGCAAGAGACCCAGTACTTC. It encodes CASSYGQQETQYF.

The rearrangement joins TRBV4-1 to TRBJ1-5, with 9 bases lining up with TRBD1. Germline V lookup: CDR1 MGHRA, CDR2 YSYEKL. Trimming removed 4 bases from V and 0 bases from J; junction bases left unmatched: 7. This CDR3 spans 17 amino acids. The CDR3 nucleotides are TGCGCCAGCAGCCCCAGACAGGGGGGATATAGCAATCAGCCCCAGCATTTT. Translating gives CASSPRQGGYSNQPQHF.

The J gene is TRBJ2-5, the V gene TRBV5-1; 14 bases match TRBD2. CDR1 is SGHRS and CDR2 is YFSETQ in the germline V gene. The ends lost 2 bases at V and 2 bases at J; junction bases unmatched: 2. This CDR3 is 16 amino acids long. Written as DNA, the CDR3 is TGCGCCAGCAGCTTTGGGACTAGCGGGGGACAAGAGACCCAGTACTTC. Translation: CASSFGTSGGQETQYF.

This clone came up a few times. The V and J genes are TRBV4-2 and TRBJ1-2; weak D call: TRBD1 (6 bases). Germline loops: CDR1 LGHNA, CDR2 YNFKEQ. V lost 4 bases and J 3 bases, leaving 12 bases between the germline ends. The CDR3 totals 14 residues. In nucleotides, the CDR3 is TGTGCCAGCAGCCCAGGGGAGGGAGACTATGGCTACACCTTC. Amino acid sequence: CASSPGEGDYGYTF.

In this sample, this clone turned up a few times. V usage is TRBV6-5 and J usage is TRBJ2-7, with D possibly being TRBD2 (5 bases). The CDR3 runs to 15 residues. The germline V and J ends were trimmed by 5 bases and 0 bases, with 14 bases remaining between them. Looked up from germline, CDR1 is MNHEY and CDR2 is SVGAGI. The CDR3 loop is CASSQPGSYSYEQYF. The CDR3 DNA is TGTGCCAGCAGTCAACCGGGATCATACTCCTACGAGCAGTACTTC.

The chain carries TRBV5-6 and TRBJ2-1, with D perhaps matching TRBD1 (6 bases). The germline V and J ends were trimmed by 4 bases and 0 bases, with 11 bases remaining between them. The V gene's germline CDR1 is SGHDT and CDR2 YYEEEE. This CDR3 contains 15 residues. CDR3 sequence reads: CASSPGASSYNEQFF. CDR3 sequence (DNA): TGTGCCAGCAGCCCAGGGGCCAGCTCCTACAATGAGCAGTTCTTC.

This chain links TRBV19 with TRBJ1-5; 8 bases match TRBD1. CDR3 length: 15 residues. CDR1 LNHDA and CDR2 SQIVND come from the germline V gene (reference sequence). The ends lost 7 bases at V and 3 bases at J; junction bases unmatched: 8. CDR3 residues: CASKPGGSTNQPQHF. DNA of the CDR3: TGTGCCAGTAAACCAGGGGGCAGCACCAATCAGCCCCAGCATTTT. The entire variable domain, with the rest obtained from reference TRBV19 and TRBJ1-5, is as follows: DGGITQSPKYLFRKEGQNVTLSCEQNLNHDAMYWYRQDPGQGLRLIYYSQIVNDFQKGDIAEGYSVSREKKESFPLTVTSAQKNPTAFYLCASKPGGSTNQPQHFGDGTRLSIL.

The CDR3 region has the DNA TGTGCCAGCAGGACAGGGCTCAGGCAGCCCCAGCATTTT. This translates into CASRTGLRQPQHF. This rearrangement joins TRBV6-5 to TRBJ1-5; TRBD1 matches at 7 bases. The CDR3 sequence is 13 residues long. The V and J ends lost 6 bases and 7 bases, in that order; junction bases with no gene match: 6. The germline gives CDR1 MNHEY, CDR2 SVGAGI.

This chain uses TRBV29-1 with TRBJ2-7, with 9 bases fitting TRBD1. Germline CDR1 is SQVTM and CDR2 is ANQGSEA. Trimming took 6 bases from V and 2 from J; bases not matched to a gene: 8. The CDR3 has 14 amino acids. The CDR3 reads CSVAPGQGAYEQYF. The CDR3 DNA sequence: TGCAGCGTAGCCCCGGGACAGGGAGCCTACGAGCAGTACTTC.

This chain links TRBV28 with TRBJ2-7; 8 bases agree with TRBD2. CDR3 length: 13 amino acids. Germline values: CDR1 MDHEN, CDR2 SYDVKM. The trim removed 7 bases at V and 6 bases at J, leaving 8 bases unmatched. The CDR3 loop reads CASTGGASGEQYF. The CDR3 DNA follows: TGTGCCAGCACCGGGGGGGCGTCGGGCGAGCAGTACTTC.

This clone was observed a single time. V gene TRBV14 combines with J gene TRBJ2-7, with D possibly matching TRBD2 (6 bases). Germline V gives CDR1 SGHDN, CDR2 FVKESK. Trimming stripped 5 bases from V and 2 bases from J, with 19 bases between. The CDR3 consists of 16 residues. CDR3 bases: TGTGCCAGCAGCTTACACGGCGGGACGCGACCCTACGAGCAGTACTTC. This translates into CASSLHGGTRPYEQYF.

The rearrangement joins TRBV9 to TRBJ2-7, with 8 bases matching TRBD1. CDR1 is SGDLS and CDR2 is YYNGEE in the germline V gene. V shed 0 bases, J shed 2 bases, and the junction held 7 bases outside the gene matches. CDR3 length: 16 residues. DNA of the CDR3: TGTGCCAGCAGCGTAGGGGCGCAGGGGGCCCCCTACGAGCAGTACTTC. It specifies CASSVGAQGAPYEQYF.

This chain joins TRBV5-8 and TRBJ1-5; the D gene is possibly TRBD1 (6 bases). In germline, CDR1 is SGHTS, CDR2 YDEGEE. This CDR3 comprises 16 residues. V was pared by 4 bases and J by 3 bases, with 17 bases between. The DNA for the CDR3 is TGTGCCAGCAGCCTCGGACAGATTGGATCCAATCAGCCCCAGCATTTT. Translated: CASSLGQIGSNQPQHF.

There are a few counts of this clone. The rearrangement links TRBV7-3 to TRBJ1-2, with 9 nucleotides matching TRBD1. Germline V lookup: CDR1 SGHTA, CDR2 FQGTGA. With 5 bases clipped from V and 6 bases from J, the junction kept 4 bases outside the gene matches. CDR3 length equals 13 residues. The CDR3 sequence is CASSRQGGDGYTF. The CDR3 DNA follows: TGTGCCAGCAGCAGACAGGGGGGAGATGGCTACACCTTC.

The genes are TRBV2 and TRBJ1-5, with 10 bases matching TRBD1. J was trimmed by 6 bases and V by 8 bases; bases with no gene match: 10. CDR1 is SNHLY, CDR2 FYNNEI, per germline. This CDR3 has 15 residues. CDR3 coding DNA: TGTGCCAGCGCCCTGAGACAGGGGGCGCGTCAGCCCCAGCATTTT. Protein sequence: CASALRQGARQPQHF.

CDR3 protein: CASSKDWGGPNTGELFF. CDR3 sequence (DNA): TGTGCCAGCAGCAAAGACTGGGGGGGCCCGAACACCGGGGAGCTGTTTTTT. The chain has TRBV21-1 and TRBJ2-2; the table names TRBD2, a call not compared with the DNA. TRBV21-1 counts as a pseudogene. This CDR3 is 17 amino acids long.

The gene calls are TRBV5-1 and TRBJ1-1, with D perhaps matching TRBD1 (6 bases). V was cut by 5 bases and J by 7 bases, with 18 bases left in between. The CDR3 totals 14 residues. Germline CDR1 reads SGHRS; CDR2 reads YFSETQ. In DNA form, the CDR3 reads TGCGCCAGCAGGTACAGGGAGGGAGATGATGAAGCTTTCTTT. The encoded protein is CASRYREGDDEAFF.

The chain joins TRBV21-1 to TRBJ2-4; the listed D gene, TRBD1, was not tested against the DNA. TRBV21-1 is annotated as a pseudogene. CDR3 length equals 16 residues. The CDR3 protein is CASSKPRQGSKNIQYF. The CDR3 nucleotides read TGTGCCAGCAGCAAACCTCGACAGGGCTCTAAAAACATTCAGTACTTC.

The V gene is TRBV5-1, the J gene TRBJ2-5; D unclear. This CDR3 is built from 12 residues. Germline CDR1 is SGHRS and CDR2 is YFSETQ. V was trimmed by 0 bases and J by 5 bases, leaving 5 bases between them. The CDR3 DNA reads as TGCGCCAGCAGCTTGGATTCGGAGACCCAGTACTTC. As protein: CASSLDSETQYF.

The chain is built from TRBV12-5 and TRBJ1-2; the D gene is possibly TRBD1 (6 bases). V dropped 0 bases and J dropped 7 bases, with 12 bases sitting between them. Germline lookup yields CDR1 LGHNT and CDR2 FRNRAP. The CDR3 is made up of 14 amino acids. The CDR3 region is CASGLVGGGGGYTF. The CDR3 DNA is TGTGCTAGTGGTTTGGTAGGGGGGGGAGGTGGCTACACCTTC.

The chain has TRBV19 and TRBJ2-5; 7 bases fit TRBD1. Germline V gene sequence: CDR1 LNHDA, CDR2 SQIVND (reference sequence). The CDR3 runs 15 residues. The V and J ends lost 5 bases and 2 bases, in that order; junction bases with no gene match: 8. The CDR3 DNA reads TGTGCCAGTAGTGTAAACCGGGACAGACAAGAGACCCAGTACTTC. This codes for CASSVNRDRQETQYF.

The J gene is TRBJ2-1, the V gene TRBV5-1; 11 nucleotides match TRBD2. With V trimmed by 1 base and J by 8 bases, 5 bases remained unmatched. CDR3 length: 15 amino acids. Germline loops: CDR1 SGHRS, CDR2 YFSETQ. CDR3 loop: CASSLQTSGTHEQFF. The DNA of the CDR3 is TGCGCCAGCAGCTTGCAGACTAGCGGGACCCATGAGCAGTTCTTC.

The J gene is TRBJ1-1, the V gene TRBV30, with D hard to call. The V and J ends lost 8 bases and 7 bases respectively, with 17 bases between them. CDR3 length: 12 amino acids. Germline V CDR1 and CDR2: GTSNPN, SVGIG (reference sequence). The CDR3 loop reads CARRGLTNEAFF. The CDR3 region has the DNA TGTGCCCGCAGAGGCCTGACCAATGAAGCTTTCTTT.

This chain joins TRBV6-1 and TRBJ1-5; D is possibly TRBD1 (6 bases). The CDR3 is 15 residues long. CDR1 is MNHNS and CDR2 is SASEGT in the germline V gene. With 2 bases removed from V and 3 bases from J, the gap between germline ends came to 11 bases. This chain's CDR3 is CASSERGAPNQPQHF. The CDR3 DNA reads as TGTGCCAGCAGTGAACGGGGGGCTCCCAATCAGCCCCAGCATTTT.

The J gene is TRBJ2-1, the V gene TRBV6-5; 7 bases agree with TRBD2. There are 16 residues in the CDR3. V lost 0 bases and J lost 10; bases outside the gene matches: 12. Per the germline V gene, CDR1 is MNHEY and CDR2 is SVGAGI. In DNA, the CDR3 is TGTGCCAGCAGTTACTCGCTAGCGGTAAGAGCTGGGGAGCAGTTCTTC. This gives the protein CASSYSLAVRAGEQFF.